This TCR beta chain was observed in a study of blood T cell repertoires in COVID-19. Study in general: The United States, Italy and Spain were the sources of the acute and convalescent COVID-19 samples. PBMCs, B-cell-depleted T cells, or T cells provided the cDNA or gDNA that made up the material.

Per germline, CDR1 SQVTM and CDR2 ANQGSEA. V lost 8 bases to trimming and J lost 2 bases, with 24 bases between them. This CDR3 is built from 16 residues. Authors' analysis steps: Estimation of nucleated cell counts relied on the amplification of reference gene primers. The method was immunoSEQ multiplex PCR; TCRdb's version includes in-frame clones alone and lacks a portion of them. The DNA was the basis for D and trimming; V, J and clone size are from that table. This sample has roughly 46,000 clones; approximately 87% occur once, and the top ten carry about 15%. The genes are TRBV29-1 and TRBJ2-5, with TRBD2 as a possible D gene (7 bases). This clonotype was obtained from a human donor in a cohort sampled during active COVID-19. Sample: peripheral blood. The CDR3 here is CSTGGLVGGRQETQYF. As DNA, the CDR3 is TGCAGCACCGGGGGGCTAGTAGGGGGAAGGCAAGAGACCCAGTACTTC. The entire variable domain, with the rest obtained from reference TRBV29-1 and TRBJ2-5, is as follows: SAVISQKPSRDICQRGTSLTIQCQVDSQVTMMFWYRQQPGQSLTLIATANQGSEATYESGFVIDKFPISRPNLTFSTLTVSNMSPEDSSIYLCSTGGLVGGRQETQYFGPGTRLLVL.